This T cell receptor (beta chain) originates from a study of high-grade serous ovarian cancer treatment subgroups. Study summary: Each sample yielded on average around 7,500 unique TCR beta rearrangements from approximately 15,000 reads. Regarding the study as a whole: Only CDR3 was analyzed; CDR1 and CDR2 were not. Same-patient tumor repertoires overlapped at about 0.095 to 0.79; different patients barely overlapped. Higher neoantigen levels went with greater TCR clonal relatedness.

In the case of this clone: Its cognate antigen is unknown.

Clones were sequenced by immunoSEQ multiplex PCR, and TCRdb holds only the in-frame ones, with some missing. This sample has about 4,900 clones, with around 70% found just once. Tumor samples were taken before definitive surgery or chemotherapy. V shed 6 bases and J 6 bases; nucleotides not matched to a gene: 16. From germline, CDR1 is MNHNS and CDR2 SASEGT. This CDR3 has 16 amino acids. The rearrangement joins TRBV6-1 to TRBJ1-1, with TRBD1 matching 7 bases. The source is a human donor with high-grade serous ovarian cancer. The material sequenced was tumor tissue. CDR3 nucleotide sequence: TGTGCCAGCAGCGAACTCCAGACAGGGAGTTATTCTGAAGCTTTCTTT. This sequence encodes CASSELQTGSYSEAFF.